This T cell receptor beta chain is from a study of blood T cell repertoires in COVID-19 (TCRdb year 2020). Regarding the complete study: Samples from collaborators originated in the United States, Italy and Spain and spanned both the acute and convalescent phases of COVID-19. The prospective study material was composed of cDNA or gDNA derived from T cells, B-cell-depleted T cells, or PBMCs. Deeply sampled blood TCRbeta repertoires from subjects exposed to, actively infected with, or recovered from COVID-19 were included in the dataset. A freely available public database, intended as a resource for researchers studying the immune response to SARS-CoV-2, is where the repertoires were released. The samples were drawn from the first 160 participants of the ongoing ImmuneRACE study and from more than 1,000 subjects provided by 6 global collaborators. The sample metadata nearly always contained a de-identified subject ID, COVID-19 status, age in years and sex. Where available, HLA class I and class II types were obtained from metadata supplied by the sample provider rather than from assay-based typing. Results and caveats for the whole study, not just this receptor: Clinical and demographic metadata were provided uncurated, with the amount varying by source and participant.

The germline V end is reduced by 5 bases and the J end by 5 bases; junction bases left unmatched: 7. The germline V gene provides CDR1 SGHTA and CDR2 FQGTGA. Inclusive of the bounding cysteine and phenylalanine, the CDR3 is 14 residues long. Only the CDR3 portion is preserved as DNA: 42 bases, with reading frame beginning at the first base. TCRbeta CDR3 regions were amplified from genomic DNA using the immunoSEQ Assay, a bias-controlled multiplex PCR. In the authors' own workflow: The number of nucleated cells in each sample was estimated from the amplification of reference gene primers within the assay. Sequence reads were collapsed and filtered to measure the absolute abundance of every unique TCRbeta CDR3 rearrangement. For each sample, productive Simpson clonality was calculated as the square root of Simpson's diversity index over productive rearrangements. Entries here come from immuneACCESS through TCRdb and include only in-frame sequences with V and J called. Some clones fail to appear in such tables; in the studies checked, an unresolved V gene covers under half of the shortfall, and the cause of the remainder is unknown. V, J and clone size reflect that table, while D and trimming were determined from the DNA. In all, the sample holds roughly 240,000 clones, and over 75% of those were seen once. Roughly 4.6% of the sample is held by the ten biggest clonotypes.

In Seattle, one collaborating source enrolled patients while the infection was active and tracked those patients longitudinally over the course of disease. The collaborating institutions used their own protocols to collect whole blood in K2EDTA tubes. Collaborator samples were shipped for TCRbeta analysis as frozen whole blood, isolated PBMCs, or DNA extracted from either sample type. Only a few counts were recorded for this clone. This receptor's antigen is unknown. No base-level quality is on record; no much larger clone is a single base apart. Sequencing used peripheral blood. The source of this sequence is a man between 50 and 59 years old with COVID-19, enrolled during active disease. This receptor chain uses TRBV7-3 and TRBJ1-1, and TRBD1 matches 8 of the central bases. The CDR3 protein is CASSPGGPGTEAFF. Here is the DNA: TGTGCCAGCAGCCCAGGGGGCCCTGGGACTGAAGCTTTCTTT.